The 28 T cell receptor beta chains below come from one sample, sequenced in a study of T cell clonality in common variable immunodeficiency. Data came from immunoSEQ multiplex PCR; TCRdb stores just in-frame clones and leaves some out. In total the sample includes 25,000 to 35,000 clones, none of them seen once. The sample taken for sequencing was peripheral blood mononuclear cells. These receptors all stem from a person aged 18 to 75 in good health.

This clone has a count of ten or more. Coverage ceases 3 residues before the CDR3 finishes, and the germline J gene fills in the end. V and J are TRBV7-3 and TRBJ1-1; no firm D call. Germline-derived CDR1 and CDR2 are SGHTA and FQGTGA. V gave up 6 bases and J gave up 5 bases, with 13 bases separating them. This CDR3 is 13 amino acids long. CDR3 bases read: TGTGCCAGCAGTCTTACACGGGGAACTGAA. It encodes CASSLTRGTE. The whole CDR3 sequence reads CASSLTRGTEAFF. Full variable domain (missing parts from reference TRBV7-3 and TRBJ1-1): GAGVSQTPSNKVTEKGKYVELRCDPISGHTALYWYRQSLGQGPEFLIYFQGTGAADDSGLPNDRFFAVRPEGSVSTLKIQRTERGDSAVYLCASSLTRGTEAFFGQGTRLTVV.

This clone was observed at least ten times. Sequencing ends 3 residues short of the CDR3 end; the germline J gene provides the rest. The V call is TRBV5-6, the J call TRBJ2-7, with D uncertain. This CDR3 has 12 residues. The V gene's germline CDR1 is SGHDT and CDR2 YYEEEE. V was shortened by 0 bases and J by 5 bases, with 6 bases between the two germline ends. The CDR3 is CASSLVSDEQYF. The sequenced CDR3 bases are TGTGCCAGCAGCTTGGTAAGCGACGAG.

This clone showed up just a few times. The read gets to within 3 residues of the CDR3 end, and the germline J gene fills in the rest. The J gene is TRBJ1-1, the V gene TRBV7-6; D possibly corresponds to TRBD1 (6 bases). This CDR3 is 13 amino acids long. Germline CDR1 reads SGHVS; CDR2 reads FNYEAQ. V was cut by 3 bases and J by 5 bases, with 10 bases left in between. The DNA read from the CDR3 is TGTGCCAGCAGCTTCACAGGGTCGACTGAA. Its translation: CASSFTGSTE. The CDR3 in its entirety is CASSFTGSTEAFF. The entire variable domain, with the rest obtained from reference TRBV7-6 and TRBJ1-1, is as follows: GAGVSQSPRYKVTKRGQDVALRCDPISGHVSLYWYRQALGQGPEFLTYFNYEAQQDKSGLPNDRFSAERPEGSISTLTIQRTEQRDSAMYRCASSFTGSTEAFFGQGTRLTVV.

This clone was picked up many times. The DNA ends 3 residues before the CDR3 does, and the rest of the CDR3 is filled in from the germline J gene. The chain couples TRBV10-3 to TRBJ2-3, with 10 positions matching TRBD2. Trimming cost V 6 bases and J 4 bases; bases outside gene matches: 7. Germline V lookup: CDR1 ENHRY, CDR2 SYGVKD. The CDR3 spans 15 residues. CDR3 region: CAIRGGLAGADTQYF. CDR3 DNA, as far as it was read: TGTGCCATCAGGGGTGGGCTAGCGGGAGCAGATACG.

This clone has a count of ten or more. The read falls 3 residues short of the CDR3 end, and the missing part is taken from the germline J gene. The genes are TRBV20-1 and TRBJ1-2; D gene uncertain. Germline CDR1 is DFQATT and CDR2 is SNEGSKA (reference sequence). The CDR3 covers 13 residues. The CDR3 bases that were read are TGCAGTGCTAGAGGACTAGCGGGAAATGAC. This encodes CSARGLAGND. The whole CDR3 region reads CSARGLAGNDYTF.

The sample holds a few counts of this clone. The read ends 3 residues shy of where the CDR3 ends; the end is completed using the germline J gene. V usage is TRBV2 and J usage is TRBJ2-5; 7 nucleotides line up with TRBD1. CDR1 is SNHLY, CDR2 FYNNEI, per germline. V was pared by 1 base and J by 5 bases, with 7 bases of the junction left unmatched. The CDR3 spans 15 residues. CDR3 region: CASSEEGAPGETQYF. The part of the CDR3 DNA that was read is TGTGCCAGCAGTGAAGAGGGGGCCCCGGGGGAGACC.

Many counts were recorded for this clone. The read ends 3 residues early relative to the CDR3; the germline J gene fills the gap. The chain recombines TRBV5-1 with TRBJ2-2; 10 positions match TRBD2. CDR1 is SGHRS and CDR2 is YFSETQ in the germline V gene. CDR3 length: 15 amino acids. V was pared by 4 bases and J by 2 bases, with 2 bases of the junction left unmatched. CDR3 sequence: CASSRTSGNTGELFF. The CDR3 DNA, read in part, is TGCGCCAGCAGCCGGACTAGCGGTAACACCGGGGAG.

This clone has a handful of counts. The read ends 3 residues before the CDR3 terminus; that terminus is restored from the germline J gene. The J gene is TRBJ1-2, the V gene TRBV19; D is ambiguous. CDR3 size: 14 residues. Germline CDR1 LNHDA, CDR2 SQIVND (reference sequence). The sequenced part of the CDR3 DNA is TGTGCCAGTAGTATCGCGACGGGTTCCTACGAC. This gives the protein CASSIATGSYD. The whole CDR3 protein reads CASSIATGSYDYTF.

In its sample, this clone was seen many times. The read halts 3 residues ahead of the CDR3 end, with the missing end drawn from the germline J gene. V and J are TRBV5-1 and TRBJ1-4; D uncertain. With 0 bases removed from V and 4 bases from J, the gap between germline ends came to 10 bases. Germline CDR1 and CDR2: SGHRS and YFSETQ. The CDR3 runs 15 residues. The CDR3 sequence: CASSLESGFNEKLFF. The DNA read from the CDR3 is TGCGCCAGCAGCTTGGAAAGCGGGTTTAATGAAAAA.

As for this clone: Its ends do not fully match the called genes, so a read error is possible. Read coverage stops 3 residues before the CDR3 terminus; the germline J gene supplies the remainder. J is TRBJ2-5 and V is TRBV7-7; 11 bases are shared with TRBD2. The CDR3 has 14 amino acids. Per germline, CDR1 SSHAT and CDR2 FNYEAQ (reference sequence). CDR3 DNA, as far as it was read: TGTGCTAGCAGTCCGGGACTAGCGGCAGATACC. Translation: CASSPGLAADT. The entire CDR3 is CASSPGLAADTQYF.

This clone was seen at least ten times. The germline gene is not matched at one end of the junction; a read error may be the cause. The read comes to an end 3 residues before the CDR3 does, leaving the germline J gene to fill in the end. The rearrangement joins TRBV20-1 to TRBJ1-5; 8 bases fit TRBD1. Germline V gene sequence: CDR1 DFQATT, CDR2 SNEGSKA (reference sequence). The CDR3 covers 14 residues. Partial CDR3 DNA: TGCAGTGCAACGGACAGGGAAGCCAATCGGCCC. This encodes CSATDREANRP. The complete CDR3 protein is CSATDREANRPQHF.

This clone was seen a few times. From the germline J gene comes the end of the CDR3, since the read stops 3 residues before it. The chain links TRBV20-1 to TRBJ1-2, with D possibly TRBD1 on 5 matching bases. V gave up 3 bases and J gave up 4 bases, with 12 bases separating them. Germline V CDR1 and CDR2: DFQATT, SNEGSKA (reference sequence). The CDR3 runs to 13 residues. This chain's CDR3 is CSASATATYGYTF. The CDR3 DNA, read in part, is TGCAGTGCTAGCGCGACAGCCACCTATGGC.

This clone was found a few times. CDR3: CASSSEGGTDTQYF. The DNA read from the CDR3 is TGTGCCAGCAGCTCAGAGGGCGGCACAGATACG. V is TRBV7-9 and J is TRBJ2-3; TRBD2 might be the D (5 bases). The DNA ends 3 residues before the CDR3 does, and the rest of the CDR3 is filled in from the germline J gene. The CDR3 runs to 14 residues. CDR1 and CDR2 from the germline V gene are SEHNR and FQNEAQ (reference sequence). V lost 4 bases and J lost 1, with 9 bases in between.

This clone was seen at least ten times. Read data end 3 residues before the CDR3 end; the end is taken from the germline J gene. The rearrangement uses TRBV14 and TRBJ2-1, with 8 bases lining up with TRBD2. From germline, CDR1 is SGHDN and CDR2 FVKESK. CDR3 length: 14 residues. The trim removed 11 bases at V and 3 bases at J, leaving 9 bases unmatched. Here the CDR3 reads CASMGLAGYNEQFF. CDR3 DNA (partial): TGTGCCTCGATGGGGCTAGCGGGCTACAATGAG. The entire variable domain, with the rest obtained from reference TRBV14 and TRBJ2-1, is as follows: EAGVTQFPSHSVIEKGQTVTLRCDPISGHDNLYWYRRVMGKEIKFLLHFVKESKQDESGMPNNRFLAERTGGTYSTLKVQPAELEDSGVYFCASMGLAGYNEQFFGPGTRLTVL.

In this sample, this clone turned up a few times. The sequenced part of the CDR3 DNA is TGTGCCAGCAGTGAATCAGGGGATAGCAATCAGCCC. This gives the protein CASSESGDSNQP. The entire CDR3 protein is CASSESGDSNQPQHF. V gene TRBV2 combines with J gene TRBJ1-5, with D tentatively TRBD1 (6 bases). The read terminates 3 residues ahead of where the CDR3 ends, so the germline J gene completes it. Trimming stripped 2 bases from V and 0 bases from J, with 8 bases between. Germline CDR1 SNHLY, CDR2 FYNNEI. The CDR3 contains 15 residues.

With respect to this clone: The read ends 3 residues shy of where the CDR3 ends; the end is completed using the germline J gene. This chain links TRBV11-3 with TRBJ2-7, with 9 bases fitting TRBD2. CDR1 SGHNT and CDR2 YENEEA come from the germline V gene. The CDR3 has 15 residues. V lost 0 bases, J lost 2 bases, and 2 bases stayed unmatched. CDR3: CASSLEASGTYEQYF. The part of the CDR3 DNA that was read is TGTGCCAGCAGCTTAGAGGCTAGCGGGACCTACGAG.

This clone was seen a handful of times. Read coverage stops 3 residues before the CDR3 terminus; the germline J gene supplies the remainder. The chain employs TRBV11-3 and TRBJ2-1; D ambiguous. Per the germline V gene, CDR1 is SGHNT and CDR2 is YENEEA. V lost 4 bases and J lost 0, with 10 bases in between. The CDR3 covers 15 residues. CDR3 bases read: TGTGCCAGCAGCTCGACAAGCAGCTCCTACAATGAG. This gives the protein CASSSTSSSYNE. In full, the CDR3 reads CASSSTSSSYNEQFF.

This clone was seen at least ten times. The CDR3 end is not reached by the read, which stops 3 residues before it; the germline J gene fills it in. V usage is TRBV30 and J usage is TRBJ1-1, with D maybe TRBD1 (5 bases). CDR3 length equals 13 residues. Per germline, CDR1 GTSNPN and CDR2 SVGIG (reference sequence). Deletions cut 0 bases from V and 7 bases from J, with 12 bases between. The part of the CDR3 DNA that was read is TGTGCCTGGAGTGTACAAGGGGTCGGTGAA. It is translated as CAWSVQGVGE. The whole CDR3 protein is CAWSVQGVGEAFF.

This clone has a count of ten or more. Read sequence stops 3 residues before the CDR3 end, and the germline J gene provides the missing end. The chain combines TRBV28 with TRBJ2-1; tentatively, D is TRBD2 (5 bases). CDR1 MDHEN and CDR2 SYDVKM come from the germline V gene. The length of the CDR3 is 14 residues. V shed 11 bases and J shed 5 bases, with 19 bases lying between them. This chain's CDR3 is CAASGGVGNNEQFF. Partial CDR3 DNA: TGTGCCGCCAGCGGTGGCGTAGGGAACAATGAG.

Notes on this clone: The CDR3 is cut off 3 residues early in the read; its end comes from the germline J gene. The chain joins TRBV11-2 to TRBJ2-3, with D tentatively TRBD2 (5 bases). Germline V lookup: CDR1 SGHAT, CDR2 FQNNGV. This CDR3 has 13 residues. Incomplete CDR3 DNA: TGTGCCAGCAGCCCCAATGTGGCGGGTTCG. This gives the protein CASSPNVAGS. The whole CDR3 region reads CASSPNVAGSQYF.

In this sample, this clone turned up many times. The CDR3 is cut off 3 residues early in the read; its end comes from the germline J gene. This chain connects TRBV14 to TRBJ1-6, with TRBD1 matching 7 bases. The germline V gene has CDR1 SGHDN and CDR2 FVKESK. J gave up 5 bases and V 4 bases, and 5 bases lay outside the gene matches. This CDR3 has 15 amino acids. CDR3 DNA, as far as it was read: TGTGCCAGCAGCCCACAGGGGCCTAATAATTCACCC. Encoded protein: CASSPQGPNNSP. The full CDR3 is CASSPQGPNNSPLHF.

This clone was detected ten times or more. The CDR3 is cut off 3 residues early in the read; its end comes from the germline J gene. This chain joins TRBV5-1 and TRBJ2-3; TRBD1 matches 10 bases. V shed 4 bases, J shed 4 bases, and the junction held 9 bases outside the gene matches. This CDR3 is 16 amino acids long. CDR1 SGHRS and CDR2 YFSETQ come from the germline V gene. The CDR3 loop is CASSPGQGYVADTQYF. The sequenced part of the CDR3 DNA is TGCGCCAGCAGCCCGGGACAGGGGTATGTTGCAGATACG.

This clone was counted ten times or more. The CDR3 sequence: CASSLLQETQYF. The CDR3 bases that were read are TGCGCCAGCAGCCTTCTACAAGAGACC. The chain couples TRBV5-1 to TRBJ2-5; D remains unclear. Read data end 3 residues before the CDR3 end; the end is taken from the germline J gene. V lost 4 bases to trimming and J lost 2 bases, with 6 bases between them. This CDR3 contains 12 residues. In germline, CDR1 is SGHRS, CDR2 YFSETQ.

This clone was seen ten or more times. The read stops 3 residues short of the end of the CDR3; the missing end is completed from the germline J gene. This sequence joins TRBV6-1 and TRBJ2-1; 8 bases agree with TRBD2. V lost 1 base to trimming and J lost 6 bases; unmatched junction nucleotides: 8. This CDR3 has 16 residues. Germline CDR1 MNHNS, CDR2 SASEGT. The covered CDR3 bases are TGTGCCAGCAGTGAAGAGGGCGGGAGGTCCGGCAATGAG. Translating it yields CASSEEGGRSGNE. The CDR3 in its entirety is CASSEEGGRSGNEQFF.

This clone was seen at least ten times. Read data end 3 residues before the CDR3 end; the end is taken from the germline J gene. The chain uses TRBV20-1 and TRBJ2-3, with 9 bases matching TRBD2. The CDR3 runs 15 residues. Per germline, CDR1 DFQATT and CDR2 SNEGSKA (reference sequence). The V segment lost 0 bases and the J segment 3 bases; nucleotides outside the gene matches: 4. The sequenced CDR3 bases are TGCAGTGCTAGAGATATCACTAGCGGGACAGATACG. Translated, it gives CSARDITSGTDT. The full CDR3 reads CSARDITSGTDTQYF.

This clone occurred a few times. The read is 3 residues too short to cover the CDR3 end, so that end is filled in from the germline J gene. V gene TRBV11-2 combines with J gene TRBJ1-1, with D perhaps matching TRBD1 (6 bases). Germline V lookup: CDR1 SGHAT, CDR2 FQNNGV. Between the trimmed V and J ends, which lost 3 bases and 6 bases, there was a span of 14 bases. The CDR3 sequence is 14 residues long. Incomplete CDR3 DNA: TGTGCCAGCAGCTTTTATCAGGGGAGGGCTGAA. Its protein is CASSFYQGRAE. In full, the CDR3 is CASSFYQGRAEAFF.

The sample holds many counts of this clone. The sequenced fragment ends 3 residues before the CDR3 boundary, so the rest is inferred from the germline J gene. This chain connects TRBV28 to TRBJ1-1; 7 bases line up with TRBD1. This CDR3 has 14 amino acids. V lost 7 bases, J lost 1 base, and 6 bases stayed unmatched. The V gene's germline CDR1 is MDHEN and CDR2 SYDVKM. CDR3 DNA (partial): TGTGCCAGCATCCAACAGGGGAAGAACACTGAA. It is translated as CASIQQGKNTE. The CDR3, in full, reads CASIQQGKNTEAFF.

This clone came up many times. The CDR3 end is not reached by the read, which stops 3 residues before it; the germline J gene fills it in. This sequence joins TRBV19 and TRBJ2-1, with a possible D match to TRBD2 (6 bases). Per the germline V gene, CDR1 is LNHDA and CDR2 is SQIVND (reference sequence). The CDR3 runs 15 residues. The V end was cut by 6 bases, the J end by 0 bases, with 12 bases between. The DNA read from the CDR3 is TGTGCCAGTAGCATTGTAGCGGACTCCTACAATGAG. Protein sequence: CASSIVADSYNE. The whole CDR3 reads CASSIVADSYNEQFF.